The sequence of this T cell receptor beta chain was determined in a study of CD8+ T cells in alopecia areata. On the study more broadly: Treated patients took oral tofacitinib at 5 to 10 mg twice daily. Tofacitinib ran 6 to 18 months, followed by 6 months off drug.

RNA, once extracted, was reverse transcribed into cDNA for use as the sequencing template. Here immunoSEQ multiplex PCR was the method, and the copy in TCRdb shows in-frame clones only, minus some. This sample yields about 130,000 clones, of which about 60% are seen a single time; 5% to 7.5% belongs to the top ten. Germline V gene data show CDR1 as SGHRS and CDR2 as YFSETQ. Trimming took off 3 bases at V and 5 bases at J, with 19 bases between the two ends. CDR3 length: 16 residues. The sample in question was CD4+ T cells sorted from blood, obtained at week 0. This chain joins TRBV5-1 and TRBJ2-3; D is perhaps TRBD2 (7 bases). This sequence originates from a human donor with alopecia areata. The CDR3 reads CASSSIVGGGQDTQYF. DNA of the CDR3: TGCGCCAGCAGCTCAATTGTGGGCGGGGGCCAAGATACGCAGTATTTT. The full variable domain, rest sourced from reference TRBV5-1 and TRBJ2-3, is KAGVTQTPRYLIKTRGQQVTLSCSPISGHRSVSWYQQTPGQGLQFLFEYFSETQRNKGNFPGRFSGRQFSNSRSEMNVSTLELGDSALYLCASSSIVGGGQDTQYFGPGTRLTVL.